This entry is about one TCR beta chain. Its matching antigen is unknown. These data are taken from a study of spatial heterogeneity in lung cancer. Whole-study findings and limits: Ubiquitous expanded tumor TCRs appeared in blood more at resection than follow-up.

TCRdb redid the calling of the 5' RACE reads with MiXCR, one entry per CDR3 protein. The sample includes tens of thousands of distinct CDR3 sequences, roughly 13% of them seen just once. Sample time point: sample taken at primary tumor resection. In each case, whole RNA from tumor, nontumor lung or frozen PBMC was sequenced unsorted. The starting material was PBMCs, obtained at surgery. The TCR was taken from a male donor with early-stage non-small cell lung cancer.

The CDR3 DNA is TGCGCCAGCAGCTTCCAACCGGGACTAGCGGGGGATGAGCAGTTCTTC. Translating it yields CASSFQPGLAGDEQFF. The V gene is TRBV5-1, the J gene TRBJ2-1; 14 bases fit TRBD2. Germline CDR1 reads SGHRS; CDR2 reads YFSETQ. V lost 2 bases and J lost 8; bases outside the gene matches: 6. This CDR3 region has 16 residues.